This T cell receptor (beta chain) was profiled in a study of T-cell memory formation after mild COVID-19 (dated by TCRdb to the early 2020s). Background on the whole study: TCR sequence clusters from the two donors were largely donor specific. In a couple of donors, T-cell clones that expanded and contracted after mild COVID-19 were tracked by sequencing TCRalpha and TCRbeta repertoires over time. The cohort comprised two young, previously healthy adult volunteers, one female and one male. The paper's findings and limits, for the study overall: Some responding clones were detected in pre-infection memory, which suggested that pre-existing cross-reactive memory T cells had joined the SARS-CoV-2 response. Only a couple of mild cases were covered in the study, and larger cohorts including severe cases with pre-infection samples were considered necessary. Clones that contracted from day 15 to 85 showed balanced CD4/CD8 phenotypes, whereas a second wave of clones that expanded from day 15 to 37 leaned towards CD4+. Contracting CD4+ clones turned up mainly in the CM and EM memory subsets, whereas EMRA was where CD8+ clones were enriched. SARS-CoV-2 specificity was not confirmed for the second-wave clones peaking on day 37.

The germline V gene encodes CDR1 SGHRS and CDR2 YFSETQ. V drops 3 bases and J drops 1 base, leaving 8 bases in between. The CDR3 runs 14 residues from the cysteine to the phenylalanine. Of the read, only the CDR3 DNA is kept; its 42 bases are in frame from base 1. As concerns this clonotype: Its antigen is currently not known. No quality values exist for individual bases; no much larger clone is one base distant.

The listed sequencing device is Illumina NovaSeq 6000. TCRalpha and TCRbeta cDNA libraries were constructed by 5'RACE with constant-segment primers, with sample barcodes and unique molecular identifiers being introduced. Trizol reagent was used to extract RNA from every sample. Amplification of the libraries took two PCR steps, and the second step added a second sample barcode plus Illumina TruSeq adapters. Sequencing of libraries was performed on an Illumina NovaSeq with 2 x 150 bp paired-end reads. The authors' pipeline ran thus. Demultiplexing of reads and collapsing into UMI-guided consensus sequences were performed with migec v1.2.7. Using mixcr v2.1.11, UMI consensuses were aligned to TRA and TRB V and J templates and then assembled into clonotypes. A clonotype was counted as expanded or contracted only when both edgeR and NoisET called the clonotype significant, with the noise models trained on biological replicates. For edgeR calls, the thresholds were a false discovery rate-adjusted p below 0.01 and a log2 fold-change of 1. As an exploratory analysis of dynamics, max-normalized trajectories of the 1000 most abundant clonotypes were examined with PCA combined with hierarchical clustering. Separately sequenced CD4+ and CD8+ repertoires were used to assign the CD4 or CD8 phenotype of responding clones. Starting from the raw public reads, TCRdb applied fastp trimming at Q25, assembled clones with MiXCR and retained in-frame beta chains. Duplicate CDR3 protein sequences are folded into a single record with the most common DNA and genes. These V and J calls rely on TCRdb rather than the paper's analysis. This sample has a few hundred thousand distinct CDR3 sequences in its table, and 19% of those were observed once. The top ten clonotypes cover under 25% of the sample.

Ficoll-Paque density gradient centrifugation was the method used to isolate PBMCs. Source material: PBMCs or a T cell subset sorted from them (not recorded which). The rearrangement combines TRBV5-1 with TRBJ1-5; the D gene identity is not certain. This clonotype was obtained from a man in his late teens or twenties who had mild COVID-19 (a few samples of this study predate the infection). The sample titles of this study are shuffled in the database, so cell type and time point are left out; the donor was told from shared clones. The CDR3 reads CASSSGDSNQPQHF. At the DNA level, the sequence is TGCGCCAGCAGCTCCGGAGACAGCAATCAGCCCCAGCATTTT.